The 30 T cell receptor beta chains given below trace back to one sample, sequenced in a study of T cell responses to AZD1222 COVID-19 vaccine. Measured with immunoSEQ multiplex PCR; TCRdb has only the in-frame clones, and not every one. Of about 150,000 clones in the sample, approximately 90% were seen once. Source: peripheral blood, taken on day 0 of AZD1222 vaccination. These receptors were taken from an adult in good health.

The chain couples TRBV5-1 to TRBJ2-3; TRBD2 agrees at 7 bases. J was trimmed by 6 bases and V by 0 bases; bases with no gene match: 1. CDR3 length: 13 residues. Germline lookup yields CDR1 SGHRS and CDR2 YFSETQ. The DNA for the CDR3 is TGCGCCAGCAGCTTGGGTAGCGGGGATACGCAGTATTTT. It is translated as CASSLGSGDTQYF.

This clone has just one count. The V call is TRBV24-1, the J call TRBJ2-7, with 9 nucleotides matching TRBD2. CDR3 length: 14 residues. J lost 7 bases, V lost 4 bases, and 7 bases had no gene match. CDR1 is KGHDR and CDR2 is SFDVKD in the germline V gene. In DNA form, the CDR3 reads TGTGCCACCAGTGACCAAGCGGGAGGACGGGAGCAGTACTTC. Its translation is CATSDQAGGREQYF.

The genes are TRBV15 and TRBJ1-2; D gene unclear. V was clipped by 1 base and J by 3 bases, with 12 bases between them. Germline lookup yields CDR1 LNHNV and CDR2 YYDKDF (reference sequence). This CDR3 comprises 15 residues. The CDR3 DNA sequence: TGTGCCACCAGCAGAGGGGAGTTGCAGCACTATGGCTACACCTTC. Protein sequence: CATSRGELQHYGYTF.

This chain joins TRBV19 and TRBJ2-2, with D unresolved. The CDR3 runs to 15 residues. Trimming cost V 3 bases and J 0 bases, with 8 bases left between them. Germline-derived CDR1 and CDR2 are LNHDA and SQIVND (reference sequence). The CDR3 sequence is CASSIGGANTGELFF. The DNA for the CDR3 is TGTGCCAGTAGTATTGGTGGAGCGAACACCGGGGAGCTGTTTTTT.

Comments on this clone: A junction boundary mismatches the germline segment, possibly from a read error. This chain joins TRBV10-3 and TRBJ2-7, with 12 bases matching TRBD2. Germline CDR1 ENHRY, CDR2 SYGVKD. The CDR3 loop spans 16 amino acids. CDR3 amino acids: CATLDLAGGRAYEQYF. In nucleotides, the CDR3 is TGTGCCACACTGGATCTAGCGGGAGGGAGGGCCTACGAGCAGTATTTC.

The rearrangement links TRBV7-8 to TRBJ2-1; TRBD2 might be the D (6 bases). There are 16 residues in the CDR3. V was trimmed by 8 bases and J by 5 bases, leaving 22 bases between them. Germline values: CDR1 SGHVS, CDR2 FQNEAQ. The CDR3 nucleotides are TGTGCCAGCCTCTTAAATGGGGTAGCGGCGCACAATGAGCAGTTCTTC. It yields the protein CASLLNGVAAHNEQFF.

The chain employs TRBV5-1 and TRBJ2-6, with a possible D match to TRBD2 (5 bases). The ends were cut back, 1 base at V and 0 bases at J, with 14 bases in the middle. Germline values: CDR1 SGHRS, CDR2 YFSETQ. The CDR3 is 18 residues long. In DNA, the CDR3 is TGCGCCAGCAGCTTGAGCGAGGGAACGATCTCTGGGGCCAACGTCCTGACTTTC. It codes for CASSLSEGTISGANVLTF. Based on the CDR3 plus reference TRBV5-1 and TRBJ2-6, the full variable domain is KAGVTQTPRYLIKTRGQQVTLSCSPISGHRSVSWYQQTPGQGLQFLFEYFSETQRNKGNFPGRFSGRQFSNSRSEMNVSTLELGDSALYLCASSLSEGTISGANVLTFGAGSRLTVL.

V gene TRBV19 combines with J gene TRBJ2-7, with D possibly being TRBD2 (6 bases). V lost 6 bases to trimming and J lost 3 bases, with 18 bases between them. This CDR3 spans 15 amino acids. From germline, CDR1 is LNHDA and CDR2 SQIVND (reference sequence). In DNA form, the CDR3 reads TGTGCCAGTAGCCGTGAGGAGGGCTCCCTCTACGAGCAGTACTTC. Translation: CASSREEGSLYEQYF. The full variable domain, with the rest looked up from reference TRBV19 and TRBJ2-7, is DGGITQSPKYLFRKEGQNVTLSCEQNLNHDAMYWYRQDPGQGLRLIYYSQIVNDFQKGDIAEGYSVSREKKESFPLTVTSAQKNPTAFYLCASSREEGSLYEQYFGPGTRLTVT.

The V gene is TRBV5-1, the J gene TRBJ1-2; D gene unclear. Germline CDR1 is SGHRS and CDR2 is YFSETQ. This CDR3 spans 14 amino acids. Trimming cost V 0 bases and J 4 bases, with 10 bases left between them. The CDR3 nucleotides are TGCGCCAGCAGCTTGGCGGACGACTCCTATGGCTACACCTTC. Translating gives CASSLADDSYGYTF.

V and J are TRBV9 and TRBJ2-5, with TRBD2 matching 8 bases. The CDR3 consists of 14 residues. In germline, CDR1 is SGDLS, CDR2 YYNGEE. Trimming cost V 4 bases and J 2 bases; bases outside gene matches: 4. The CDR3 loop reads CASSLLAAQETQYF. CDR3 nucleotides: TGTGCCAGCAGCCTACTAGCGGCGCAAGAGACCCAGTACTTC.

The chain recombines TRBV5-1 with TRBJ1-4; D ambiguous. Trimming took off 4 bases at V and 0 bases at J, with 10 bases between the two ends. The germline V gene encodes CDR1 SGHRS and CDR2 YFSETQ. The length of the CDR3 is 15 residues. The DNA for the CDR3 is TGCGCCAGCAGCCCTCCCGGGGCAACTAATGAAAAACTGTTTTTT. Its translation is CASSPPGATNEKLFF.

A single count supports this clone. This chain connects TRBV12-3 or TRBV12-4 to TRBJ2-7, with 7 positions matching TRBD2. V was clipped by 5 bases and J by 7 bases; unmatched bases: 8. CDR3 length: 13 residues. CDR3 in DNA: TGTGCCAGCAGTCCGTCGGGAGGTCGAGAGCAGTACTTC. Encoded protein: CASSPSGGREQYF.

This clone was observed once. The rearrangement uses TRBV19 and TRBJ1-5; D is unresolved. This CDR3 spans 14 amino acids. The ends were cut back, 3 bases at V and 5 bases at J, with 11 bases in the middle. In germline, CDR1 is LNHDA, CDR2 SQIVND (reference sequence). CDR3 bases: TGTGCCAGTAGTATTCTTTCCCCGGATCAGCCCCAGCATTTT. This sequence encodes CASSILSPDQPQHF.

This chain uses TRBV19 with TRBJ2-7; 10 nucleotides line up with TRBD1. The CDR3 has 14 residues. The V and J ends lost 6 bases and 5 bases, in that order; junction bases with no gene match: 7. The germline V gene has CDR1 LNHDA and CDR2 SQIVND (reference sequence). CDR3 nucleotides: TGTGCCAGTAGGAGGGGACAGGGGTTCAACGAGCAGTACTTC. This gives the protein CASRRGQGFNEQYF.

The chain uses TRBV7-2 and TRBJ1-1; D gene uncertain. The CDR3 consists of 15 residues. V dropped 4 bases and J dropped 3 bases, with 15 bases sitting between them. The germline V gene encodes CDR1 SGHTA and CDR2 FQGNSA. Here the CDR3 reads CASSYRKRVYTEAFF. The CDR3 bases are TGTGCCAGCAGCTATCGGAAGCGAGTTTACACTGAAGCTTTCTTT.

The chain uses TRBV5-6 and TRBJ2-7; D gene uncertain. CDR3 length equals 14 residues. The V gene lost 4 bases and the J gene lost 5 bases, with 16 bases spanning the gap. Germline CDR1 SGHDT, CDR2 YYEEEE. CDR3 sequence reads: CASSPGQRVHEQYF. The CDR3 DNA is TGTGCCAGCAGCCCCGGGCAAAGGGTACACGAGCAGTACTTC. The full variable domain, with the rest looked up from reference TRBV5-6 and TRBJ2-7, is DAGVTQSPTHLIKTRGQQVTLRCSPKSGHDTVSWYQQALGQGPQFIFQYYEEEERQRGNFPDRFSGHQFPNYSSELNVNALLLGDSALYLCASSPGQRVHEQYFGPGTRLTVT.

Regarding this clone: Germline and junction disagree at one end, which may indicate a read error. J is TRBJ1-2 and V is TRBV30, with 12 bases fitting TRBD1. The CDR3 is 17 residues long. Per germline, CDR1 GTSNPN and CDR2 SVGIG (reference sequence). CDR3 sequence: CAWSDTHPGTGGSGGAF. The DNA of the CDR3 is TGTGCCTGGAGCGATACCCACCCAGGGACAGGGGGCTCAGGGGGCGCCTTC.

This rearrangement joins TRBV25-1 to TRBJ1-1; D call uncertain. V was trimmed by 5 bases and J by 5 bases, leaving 12 bases between them. CDR1 and CDR2 from the germline V gene are MGHDK and SYGVNS. There are 13 residues in the CDR3. The CDR3 DNA is TGTGCCAGCAGTCGCCCGGGAGTGACTGAAGCTTTCTTT. Its translation is CASSRPGVTEAFF.

The V gene is TRBV6-2 or TRBV6-3, the J gene TRBJ2-2; 8 bases map to TRBD1. The CDR3 is 15 amino acids. Trimming removed 4 bases from V and 5 bases from J; junction bases left unmatched: 6. Per the germline V gene, CDR1 is MNHEY and CDR2 is SVGEGT. Written as DNA, the CDR3 is TGTGCCAGCAGTTGGCAGGGGACAGGAACCGGGGAGCTGTTTTTT. Translating gives CASSWQGTGTGELFF.

The chain recombines TRBV24-1 with TRBJ2-2; D remains ambiguous. Germline V gene lookup returns CDR1 KGHDR and CDR2 SFDVKD. This CDR3 is built from 14 residues. Trimming left V 0 bases short and J 3 bases short, with 4 bases between. This CDR3 reads CATSDLLHTGELFF. The DNA for the CDR3 is TGTGCCACCAGTGATTTGCTACACACCGGGGAGCTGTTTTTT.

J is TRBJ2-2 and V is TRBV19; no clear D gene. The germline CDR1 and CDR2 sequences are LNHDA and SQIVND (reference sequence). V was trimmed by 0 bases and J by 1 base, leaving 6 bases between them. The CDR3 has 15 amino acids. The CDR3 sequence: CASSIELRNTGELFF. CDR3 nucleotides: TGTGCCAGTAGTATAGAGTTGCGGAACACCGGGGAGCTGTTTTTT.

The gene calls are TRBV6-5 and TRBJ1-2, with TRBD1 as a possible D gene (6 bases). The CDR3 is 15 residues long. Germline V gene lookup returns CDR1 MNHEY and CDR2 SVGAGI. The ends were cut back, 5 bases at V and 6 bases at J, with 19 bases in the middle. CDR3: CASSQPGQKLNGYTF. CDR3 coding DNA: TGTGCCAGCAGTCAACCCGGACAGAAACTGAATGGCTACACCTTC.

As for this clone: Germline is not matched at one junction end, which may reflect a read error. The chain links TRBV5-1 to TRBJ1-4; the D gene is possibly TRBD1 (5 bases). Germline V gives CDR1 SGHRS, CDR2 YFSETQ. CDR3 length: 17 amino acids. The CDR3 reads CASSLGQGSSTNEKLFF. The CDR3 nucleotides are TGCGCCAGCAGTTTGGGGCAGGGTAGTTCAACTAATGAAAAACTGTTTTTT. Using reference TRBV5-1 and TRBJ1-4 for the parts outside the CDR3, the full variable domain is KAGVTQTPRYLIKTRGQQVTLSCSPISGHRSVSWYQQTPGQGLQFLFEYFSETQRNKGNFPGRFSGRQFSNSRSEMNVSTLELGDSALYLCASSLGQGSSTNEKLFFGSGTQLSVL.

This chain connects TRBV14 to TRBJ2-1; 8 bases align to TRBD1. The CDR3 consists of 16 residues. Germline-derived CDR1 and CDR2 are SGHDN and FVKESK. V shed 4 bases and J 2 bases; nucleotides not matched to a gene: 7. CDR3 region: CASSRRTGQTYNEQFF. CDR3 in DNA: TGTGCCAGCAGCCGCCGGACAGGGCAGACCTACAATGAGCAGTTCTTC.

V and J are TRBV3-1 (or the pseudogene TRBV3-2) and TRBJ2-1, with D maybe TRBD2 (5 bases). CDR3 size: 14 residues. In germline, CDR1 is LGHDT, CDR2 YNNKEL (reference sequence). With 3 bases removed from V and 1 base from J, the gap between germline ends came to 7 bases. CDR3 DNA: TGTGCCAGCAGCCATCGAGGGTCCTACAATGAGCAGTTCTTC. Translating it yields CASSHRGSYNEQFF.

The chain links TRBV19 to TRBJ2-1; 9 positions agree with TRBD2. Looked up from germline, CDR1 is LNHDA and CDR2 is SQIVND (reference sequence). The CDR3 contains 15 residues. The V and J ends lost 6 bases and 8 bases, in that order; junction bases with no gene match: 11. In DNA form, the CDR3 reads TGTGCCAGTAGATGGCTCGCTAGCGGGGACTATGAGCAGTTCTTC. Protein product: CASRWLASGDYEQFF.

The DNA for the CDR3 is TGTGCCAGCAGGGGGACAGGGATTCGCAACGAGCAGTACTTC. Protein: CASRGTGIRNEQYF. The genes are TRBV25-1 and TRBJ2-7, with 9 nucleotides matching TRBD1. The CDR3 has 14 residues. Germline V gene data show CDR1 as MGHDK and CDR2 as SYGVNS. Trimming at V came to 6 bases and at J to 5 bases, leaving 8 bases not matched to a gene.

This chain links TRBV9 with TRBJ2-1; 7 bases align to TRBD2. The germline V gene encodes CDR1 SGDLS and CDR2 YYNGEE. With 0 bases clipped from V and 3 bases from J, the junction kept 3 bases outside the gene matches. The CDR3 is made up of 15 amino acids. Here the CDR3 reads CASSVGAGVYNEQFF. DNA of the CDR3: TGTGCCAGCAGCGTAGGCGCGGGAGTCTACAATGAGCAGTTCTTC.

This rearrangement joins TRBV19 to TRBJ2-2, with a possible D match to TRBD1 (6 bases). CDR1 and CDR2 from the germline V gene are LNHDA and SQIVND (reference sequence). The CDR3 extends over 14 amino acids. The V gene lost 5 bases and the J gene lost 1 base, with 8 bases spanning the gap. The CDR3 bases are TGTGCCAGTAGTGTACAGGGGAACACCGGGGAGCTGTTTTTT. This gives the protein CASSVQGNTGELFF. Together with reference TRBV19 and TRBJ2-2, the CDR3 gives the full variable domain: DGGITQSPKYLFRKEGQNVTLSCEQNLNHDAMYWYRQDPGQGLRLIYYSQIVNDFQKGDIAEGYSVSREKKESFPLTVTSAQKNPTAFYLCASSVQGNTGELFFGEGSRLTVL.

By sample share, this clone is medium-sized. The chain joins TRBV15 to TRBJ2-3; D possibly corresponds to TRBD2 (5 bases). The CDR3 loop spans 16 amino acids. CDR1 LNHNV and CDR2 YYDKDF come from the germline V gene (reference sequence). Between the trimmed V and J ends, which lost 0 bases and 4 bases, there was a span of 14 bases. CDR3 sequence (DNA): TGTGCCACCAGCAGAGAACCGGGAACCCCTCCAGATACGCAGTATTTT. It encodes CATSREPGTPPDTQYF. The full variable domain, with the rest looked up from reference TRBV15 and TRBJ2-3, is DAMVIQNPRYQVTQFGKPVTLSCSQTLNHNVMYWYQQKSSQAPKLLFHYYDKDFNNEADTPDNFQSRRPNTSFCFLDIRSPGLGDTAMYLCATSREPGTPPDTQYFGPGTRLTVL.